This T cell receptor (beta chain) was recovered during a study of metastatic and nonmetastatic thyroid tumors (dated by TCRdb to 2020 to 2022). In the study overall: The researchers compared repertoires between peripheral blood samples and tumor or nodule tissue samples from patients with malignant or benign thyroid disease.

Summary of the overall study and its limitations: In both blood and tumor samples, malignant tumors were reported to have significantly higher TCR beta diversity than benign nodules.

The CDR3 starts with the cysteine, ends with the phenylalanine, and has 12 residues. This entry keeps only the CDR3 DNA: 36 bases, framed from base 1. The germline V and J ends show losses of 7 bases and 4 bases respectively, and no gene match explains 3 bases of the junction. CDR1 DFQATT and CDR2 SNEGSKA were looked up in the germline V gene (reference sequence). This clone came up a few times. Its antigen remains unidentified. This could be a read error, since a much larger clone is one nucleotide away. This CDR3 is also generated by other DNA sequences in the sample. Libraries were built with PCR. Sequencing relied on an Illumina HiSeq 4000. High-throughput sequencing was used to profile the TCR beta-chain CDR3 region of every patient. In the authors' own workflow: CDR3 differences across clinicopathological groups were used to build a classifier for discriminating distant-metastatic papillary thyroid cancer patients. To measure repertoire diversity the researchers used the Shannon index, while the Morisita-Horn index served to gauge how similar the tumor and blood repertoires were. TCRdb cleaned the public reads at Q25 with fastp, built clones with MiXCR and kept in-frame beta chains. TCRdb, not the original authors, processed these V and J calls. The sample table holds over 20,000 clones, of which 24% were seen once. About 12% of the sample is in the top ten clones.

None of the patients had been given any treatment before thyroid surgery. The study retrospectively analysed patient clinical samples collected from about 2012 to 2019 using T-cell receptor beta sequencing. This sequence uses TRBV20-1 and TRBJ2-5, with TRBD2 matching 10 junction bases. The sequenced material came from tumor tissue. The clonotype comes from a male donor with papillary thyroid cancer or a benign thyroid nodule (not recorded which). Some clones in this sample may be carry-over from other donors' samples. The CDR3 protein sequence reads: CSGTSGTETQYF. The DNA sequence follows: TGCAGTGGGACTAGCGGTACAGAGACCCAGTACTTC.